Sequencing of this TCR beta chain was carried out in a study of early T cells in non-severe SARS-CoV-2 infection. About the study: It was bulk RNA from unsorted whole blood that was sequenced, and the chains were unpaired.

The V gene's germline CDR1 is MDHEN and CDR2 SYDVKM. Trimming shortened V by 7 bases and J by 4 bases, and 23 bases separated the two germline ends. The length of the CDR3 is 17 residues. This clonotype was seen more than once but under ten times. TCRdb independently ran MiXCR on the 5' RACE reads; one entry per CDR3 protein. The sample contains more than 90,000 distinct CDR3 sequences, approximately 13% of which appear only once. Specimen: whole blood. The source is an adult who was a healthcare worker with PCR-confirmed SARS-CoV-2 infection or an uninfected control (not recorded which). The genes are TRBV28 and TRBJ2-1; D might be TRBD2 (5 bases). The CDR3 DNA sequence: TGTGCCAGCACCCCCCGAAAGAGGGCAGGAACATACAATGAGCAGTTCTTC. Translated: CASTPRKRAGTYNEQFF.